The 6 T cell receptor beta chains reported below all come from one sample, sequenced in a study of blood T cell repertoires in COVID-19. Repertoires were generated with immunoSEQ multiplex PCR, while TCRdb's copy carries only in-frame clones and drops some. This table has tens of thousands of clones, about 92% appearing once. Sample: peripheral blood. These receptors were taken from a man between 65 and 85 years old with acute or convalescent COVID-19.

V and J are TRBV11-2 and TRBJ2-7; 8 positions agree with TRBD1. The CDR3 spans 17 residues. Germline V gene sequence: CDR1 SGHAT, CDR2 FQNNGV. The V and J ends lost 4 bases and 0 bases, in that order; junction bases with no gene match: 11. The CDR3 loop is CASSSPRRDRSSYEQYF. The DNA of the CDR3 is TGTGCCAGCAGCTCTCCCCGCCGGGACAGGAGCTCCTACGAGCAGTACTTC.

This rearrangement joins TRBV9 to TRBJ2-2, with TRBD1 matching 9 bases. Germline trimming cut 0 bases from V and 2 bases from J; bases unmatched to any gene: 5. Germline V gene lookup returns CDR1 SGDLS and CDR2 YYNGEE. This CDR3 has 17 residues. CDR3 sequence (DNA): TGTGCCAGCAGCGTAGAGCCGGGACAGGGTAACACCGGGGAGCTGTTTTTT. Its protein is CASSVEPGQGNTGELFF.

The table lists this clone with a count of one. V and J are TRBV6-6 and TRBJ2-2; TRBD2 aligns across 10 bases. The V segment lost 7 bases and the J segment 3 bases; nucleotides outside the gene matches: 11. The CDR3 is made up of 17 amino acids. Germline CDR1 reads MNHNY; CDR2 reads SVGAGI (reference sequence). CDR3 in amino acids: CASIRLAGVLDTGELFF. DNA for the CDR3: TGTGCCAGCATTCGCCTAGCGGGAGTTTTGGACACCGGGGAGCTGTTTTTT.

The rearrangement links TRBV27 to TRBJ1-1; the match to TRBD1 covers 12 bases. The V and J ends lost 7 bases and 4 bases, in that order; junction bases with no gene match: 10. Germline CDR1 reads MNHEY; CDR2 reads SMNVEV (reference sequence). The CDR3 covers 16 residues. CDR3 protein: CASNPGTGGMGTEAFF. The CDR3 DNA is TGTGCCAGCAACCCCGGGACAGGGGGCATGGGCACTGAAGCTTTCTTT.

The chain employs TRBV3-1 (or the pseudogene TRBV3-2) and TRBJ1-3; D is uncertain. The germline gives CDR1 LGHDT, CDR2 YNNKEL (reference sequence). V was cut by 0 bases and J by 0 bases, with 6 bases left in between. The CDR3 is 15 amino acids. The chain's CDR3 is CASSQERFSGNTIYF. The DNA for the CDR3 is TGTGCCAGCAGCCAAGAGAGGTTCTCTGGAAACACCATATATTTT.

This clone has a single count. V and J are TRBV7-9 and TRBJ2-3; TRBD2 matches 13 bases. The CDR3 is 16 residues long. In germline, CDR1 is SEHNR, CDR2 FQNEAQ (reference sequence). After removal of 4 bases from V and 2 bases from J, the junction contained 3 bases not matched to a gene. The CDR3, as DNA: TGTGCCAGCAGCTCAGGGACTAGCGGGATCACAGATACGCAGTATTTT. Translating gives CASSSGTSGITDTQYF. Full variable domain (rest looked up from reference TRBV7-9 and TRBJ2-3): DTGVSQNPRHKITKRGQNVTFRCDPISEHNRLYWYRQTLGQGPEFLTYFQNEAQLEKSRLLSDRFSAERPKGSFSTLEIQRTEQGDSAMYLCASSSGTSGITDTQYFGPGTRLTVL.